The 30 T cell receptor beta chains presented below share a single source sample, sequenced in a study of OX40 agonist ivuxolimab in advanced cancers. The method was immunoSEQ multiplex PCR; TCRdb's version includes in-frame clones alone and lacks a portion of them. Seen here are some 43,000 clones, approximately 87% observed once, and the top ten hold about 9.4%. The material was CD4+ or CD8+ T cells sorted from blood, obtained in a trial of the OX40 agonist ivuxolimab. The receptors come from an adult with an advanced solid tumor such as melanoma, head and neck, liver or kidney cancer.

In its sample, this clone was seen a few times. This chain links TRBV30 with TRBJ2-2; weak D call: TRBD2 (6 bases). The CDR3 loop spans 12 amino acids. The ends were cut back, 5 bases at V and 7 bases at J, with 11 bases in the middle. Germline CDR1 reads GTSNPN; CDR2 reads SVGIG (reference sequence). The chain's CDR3 is CAWLGLIGELFF. The CDR3 DNA reads TGTGCCTGGTTAGGACTAATCGGGGAGCTGTTTTTT.

There are a few counts of this clone. The chain couples TRBV4-3 to TRBJ2-3; 9 nucleotides agree with TRBD2. V was pared by 0 bases and J by 4 bases, with 5 bases of the junction left unmatched. CDR1 and CDR2 (germline): LGHNA, YSLEER. The CDR3 has 16 residues. This CDR3 reads CASSQEGGRAADTQYF. In DNA, the CDR3 is TGCGCCAGCAGCCAAGAGGGCGGGAGGGCGGCAGATACGCAGTATTTT.

The V call is TRBV27, the J call TRBJ2-7; unclear D gene. This CDR3 has 13 amino acids. Germline CDR1 is MNHEY and CDR2 is SMNVEV (reference sequence). Trimming stripped 3 bases from V and 7 bases from J, with 13 bases between. This CDR3 is CASSLKRRREQYF. CDR3 nucleotides: TGTGCCAGCAGTTTGAAACGGCGTCGGGAGCAGTACTTC.

This chain joins TRBV7-2 and TRBJ1-5, with a tentative D call TRBD1 (5 bases). With 5 bases removed from V and 5 bases from J, the gap between germline ends came to 7 bases. This CDR3 contains 12 residues. CDR1 is SGHTA, CDR2 FQGNSA, per germline. This CDR3 is CASSRGDQPQHF. The CDR3 DNA is TGTGCCAGCAGCCGGGGGGATCAGCCCCAGCATTTT.

The CDR3 DNA reads as TGCGCCAGCAGCCAAGGCGATCGGGCGGAAAAACTGTTTTTT. Amino acids: CASSQGDRAEKLFF. The chain is built from TRBV4-3 and TRBJ1-4; D gene unclear. CDR1 is LGHNA and CDR2 is YSLEER in the germline V gene. V gave up 1 base and J gave up 8 bases, with 11 bases separating them. The CDR3 consists of 14 residues.

V usage is TRBV5-1 and J usage is TRBJ2-7; D unresolved. The germline CDR1 and CDR2 sequences are SGHRS and YFSETQ. The CDR3 runs to 17 residues. Trimming left V 6 bases short and J 7 bases short, with 29 bases between. CDR3 coding DNA: TGCGCCAGCACCTCTGTAGAGTTGTCCCCTACTACTACGGAGCAGTACTTC. Translated, it gives CASTSVELSPTTTEQYF.

For the CDR3, the DNA is TGTGCCAGCAGCTATTTGGATGGCAGGGGAGGAGAGACCCAGTACTTC. This translates into CASSYLDGRGGETQYF. The chain combines TRBV7-2 with TRBJ2-5; the D gene could be TRBD1 or TRBD2 (6 bases each). The germline V gene encodes CDR1 SGHTA and CDR2 FQGNSA. Trimming took 4 bases from V and 4 from J, leaving 19 bases between them. CDR3 size: 16 residues. Together with reference TRBV7-2 and TRBJ2-5, the CDR3 gives the full variable domain: GAGVSQSPSNKVTEKGKDVELRCDPISGHTALYWYRQSLGQGLEFLIYFQGNSAPDKSGLPSDRFSAERTGGSVSTLTIQRTQQEDSAVYLCASSYLDGRGGETQYFGPGTRLLVL.

The gene calls are TRBV19 and TRBJ2-1; D unclear. V was pared by 1 base and J by 7 bases, with 8 bases between. The CDR3 spans 13 residues. Germline CDR1 and CDR2: LNHDA and SQIVND (reference sequence). The CDR3 DNA follows: TGTGCCAGTAGTATAGGATCGGTAAATGAGCAGTTCTTC. Its translation is CASSIGSVNEQFF.

This chain joins TRBV13 and TRBJ2-3; D tentatively fits TRBD1 or TRBD2 (5 bases each). Trimming cost V 4 bases and J 4 bases, with 12 bases left between them. The CDR3 has 14 residues. Germline V CDR1 and CDR2: PRHDT, FYEKMQ (reference sequence). The DNA for the CDR3 is TGTGCCAGCAGCTCCGGCAGGGACCCAGATACGCAGTATTTT. As protein: CASSSGRDPDTQYF. The complete variable domain, with remaining parts taken from reference TRBV13 and TRBJ2-3, reads AAGVIQSPRHLIKEKRETATLKCYPIPRHDTVYWYQQGPGQDPQFLISFYEKMQSDKGSIPDRFSAQQFSDYHSELNMSSLELGDSALYFCASSSGRDPDTQYFGPGTRLTVL.

The CDR3 loop reads CATSRDVLGEGEQFF. Here the CDR3 DNA reads TGTGCCACCAGCAGAGATGTACTAGGGGAGGGTGAGCAGTTCTTC. The chain has TRBV15 and TRBJ2-1; 7 positions agree with TRBD2. This CDR3 is 15 amino acids long. Looked up from germline, CDR1 is LNHNV and CDR2 is YYDKDF (reference sequence). J gave up 9 bases and V 0 bases, and 8 bases lay outside the gene matches.

The chain joins TRBV7-9 to TRBJ2-1; no clear D. Trimming stripped 3 bases from V and 8 bases from J, with 8 bases between. The length of the CDR3 is 12 residues. Per the germline V gene, CDR1 is SEHNR and CDR2 is FQNEAQ (reference sequence). The CDR3 loop is CASSFEEHEQFF. The CDR3 DNA sequence: TGTGCCAGCAGCTTCGAGGAGCATGAGCAGTTCTTC.

The chain links TRBV9 to TRBJ2-1; D unresolved. CDR1 and CDR2 (germline): SGDLS, YYNGEE. The ends were cut back, 0 bases at V and 7 bases at J, with 11 bases in the middle. The CDR3 is made up of 14 amino acids. CDR3 sequence reads: CASSVVATINEQFF. The CDR3, as DNA: TGTGCCAGCAGCGTAGTTGCGACCATAAATGAGCAGTTCTTC.

The chain couples TRBV6-5 to TRBJ1-5; maybe TRBD1 (6 bases). Germline CDR1 and CDR2: MNHEY and SVGAGI. This CDR3 comprises 13 residues. V dropped 5 bases and J dropped 2 bases, with 7 bases sitting between them. The CDR3 DNA sequence: TGTGCCAGCAGTGGGGGCCGCAATCAGCCCCAGCATTTT. Translated, it gives CASSGGRNQPQHF.

The rearrangement uses TRBV6-5 and TRBJ1-1; D not resolved. CDR3 size: 13 residues. Germline assignment: CDR1 MNHEY and CDR2 SVGAGI. Trimming left V 0 bases short and J 7 bases short, with 9 bases between. This CDR3 is CASSYSKTSEAFF. In nucleotides, the CDR3 is TGTGCCAGCAGTTACTCAAAGACGAGTGAAGCTTTCTTT.

V and J are TRBV4-3 and TRBJ1-6; unclear D gene. V was trimmed by 0 bases and J by 7 bases, leaving 10 bases between them. Germline V CDR1 and CDR2: LGHNA, YSLEER. The CDR3 has 15 residues. In nucleotides, the CDR3 is TGCGCCAGCAGCCAAGATTTACTGGACAATTCACCCCTCCACTTT. It is translated as CASSQDLLDNSPLHF.

This clone was seen at least ten times. This rearrangement joins TRBV7-3 to TRBJ2-3; D uncertain. The CDR3 sequence is 14 residues long. The germline gives CDR1 SGHTA, CDR2 FQGTGA. The V gene lost 8 bases and the J gene lost 0 bases, with 12 bases spanning the gap. CDR3: CASARKASTDTQYF. The CDR3 DNA reads as TGTGCCAGCGCCCGAAAGGCTAGCACAGATACGCAGTATTTT.

The count of this clone is one. This chain joins TRBV6-6 and TRBJ2-7; 11 bases agree with TRBD2. This CDR3 has 15 residues. After removal of 5 bases from V and 3 bases from J, the junction contained 6 bases not matched to a gene. Germline V gene data show CDR1 as MNHNY and CDR2 as SVGAGI (reference sequence). CDR3 in amino acids: CASSTASGGIYEQYF. As DNA, the CDR3 is TGTGCCAGCAGTACCGCTAGCGGGGGGATCTACGAGCAGTACTTC.

The chain is built from TRBV7-8 and TRBJ1-5, with TRBD1 matching 10 bases. CDR1 and CDR2 (germline): SGHVS, FQNEAQ. The V gene end was trimmed by 3 bases and the J gene end by 4 bases; junction bases not matched to a gene: 6. The CDR3 length is 16 residues. Here the CDR3 DNA reads TGTGCCAGCAGCTTTAGGGACAGGGGTTCGAATCAGCCCCAGCATTTT. This encodes CASSFRDRGSNQPQHF.

This sequence joins TRBV5-4 and TRBJ1-2; TRBD1 might be the D (5 bases). V lost 4 bases and J lost 7, with 17 bases in between. Germline V gene sequence: CDR1 SGHNT, CDR2 YYREEE (reference sequence). The CDR3 is 14 residues long. The DNA for the CDR3 is TGTGCCAGCAGCATTGGTTGGACACCGGTTGGCTACACCTTC. This translates into CASSIGWTPVGYTF.

The chain uses TRBV11-3 and TRBJ2-7; 14 bases map to TRBD2. This CDR3 spans 15 amino acids. The ends lost 4 bases at V and 5 bases at J; junction bases unmatched: 4. The V gene's germline CDR1 is SGHNT and CDR2 YENEEA. CDR3: CASSSGTSGSNEQYF. The CDR3 region has the DNA TGTGCCAGCAGCTCCGGGACTAGCGGGAGTAACGAGCAGTACTTC.

The CDR3 here is CASQGGPGEARAYEQYF. The CDR3 DNA is TGTGCCAGCCAGGGGGGCCCAGGCGAAGCGCGGGCCTACGAGCAGTACTTC. V usage is TRBV7-8 and J usage is TRBJ2-7; maybe TRBD1 (7 bases). This CDR3 contains 17 residues. Trimming removed 8 bases from V and 2 bases from J, with 25 bases in between. Germline V CDR1 and CDR2: SGHVS, FQNEAQ.

The chain links TRBV6-4 to TRBJ2-2; D remains unclear. The CDR3 loop spans 13 amino acids. Deletions cut 2 bases from V and 3 bases from J, with 4 bases between. Germline V gene data show CDR1 as MRHNA and CDR2 as SNTAGT. The CDR3 spells CASSDRDTGELFF. The CDR3 DNA reads TGTGCCAGCAGTGACAGGGACACCGGGGAGCTGTTTTTT.

The genes are TRBV5-4 and TRBJ1-3; D ambiguous. V gave up 9 bases and J gave up 3 bases, with 7 bases separating them. The CDR3 is 11 residues long. The germline V gene has CDR1 SGHNT and CDR2 YYREEE (reference sequence). The CDR3 sequence is CANAIGNTIYF. The CDR3 nucleotides are TGTGCCAACGCGATTGGAAACACCATATATTTT.

This chain uses TRBV6-5 with TRBJ1-1; D is unresolved. V was shortened by 0 bases and J by 1 base, with 6 bases between the two germline ends. This CDR3 is built from 14 residues. The V gene's germline CDR1 is MNHEY and CDR2 SVGAGI. The CDR3 sequence: CASSYSETNTEAFF. CDR3 coding DNA: TGTGCCAGCAGTTACTCGGAGACGAACACTGAAGCTTTCTTT.

The CDR3 nucleotides read TGTGCCAGCAGTCTTGCGGAGTCCAATGAGCAGTTCTTC. It is translated as CASSLAESNEQFF. The V call is TRBV6-5, the J call TRBJ2-1, with no clear D. Trimming took off 5 bases at V and 6 bases at J, with 11 bases between the two ends. The CDR3 runs to 13 residues. CDR1 is MNHEY, CDR2 SVGAGI, per germline.

The rearrangement joins TRBV6-5 to TRBJ2-5, with 8 bases aligning to TRBD2. The germline V gene has CDR1 MNHEY and CDR2 SVGAGI. The V gene end was trimmed by 0 bases and the J gene end by 4 bases; junction bases not matched to a gene: 4. CDR3 length: 15 amino acids. The CDR3 loop is CASSYSLREGETQYF. CDR3 sequence (DNA): TGTGCCAGCAGTTACTCCTTACGGGAGGGAGAGACCCAGTACTTC.

This rearrangement joins TRBV19 to TRBJ2-3, with D perhaps matching TRBD1 (6 bases). This CDR3 spans 16 amino acids. In germline, CDR1 is LNHDA, CDR2 SQIVND (reference sequence). V lost 5 bases to trimming and J lost 0 bases, with 15 bases between them. The CDR3 loop is CASSDFRTDSTDTQYF. The CDR3 coding sequence is TGTGCCAGTAGTGACTTCAGGACAGATAGCACAGATACGCAGTATTTT.

The J gene is TRBJ2-7, the V gene TRBV7-6; possible D gene TRBD2, 6 bases. CDR3 length: 13 amino acids. V dropped 1 base and J dropped 5 bases, with 9 bases sitting between them. Germline assignment: CDR1 SGHVS and CDR2 FNYEAQ. This chain's CDR3 is CASSLGLGNEQYF. As DNA, the CDR3 is TGTGCCAGCAGCTTAGGACTAGGAAACGAGCAGTACTTC.

The rearrangement uses TRBV10-3 and TRBJ2-1, with D unresolved. The CDR3 contains 16 residues. The V end was cut by 2 bases, the J end by 0 bases, with 11 bases between. Per the germline V gene, CDR1 is ENHRY and CDR2 is SYGVKD. CDR3 residues: CAISEQSTSSYNEQFF. The DNA for the CDR3 is TGTGCCATCAGTGAGCAGAGCACGAGCTCCTACAATGAGCAGTTCTTC.

CDR3 DNA: TGCGCCAGCAGCCAAGTAAGCCTCTCTGGGGCCAACGTCCTGACTTTC. It specifies CASSQVSLSGANVLTF. The chain is built from TRBV4-3 and TRBJ2-6; D is unclear. The V end lost 1 base, the J end lost 0 bases, and 7 bases lay between the germline ends. Germline V lookup: CDR1 LGHNA, CDR2 YSLEER. This CDR3 has 16 residues.